Presented here are 16 T cell receptor beta chains from one specimen sequenced in a study of neurological immune-mediated disorders. TCRdb re-called the 5' RACE reads with MiXCR, one entry per CDR3 protein. This sample yields 50,000 or so distinct CDR3 sequences, of which 10% are seen a single time; less than 25% belongs to the top ten. The sequencing input was PBMCs. The receptors here all came from a woman aged 40 to 55 with HTLV-1-associated myelopathy (HAM/TSP).

This clonotype showed up many times. The V call is TRBV7-9, the J call TRBJ2-7; D is unresolved. The germline V gene encodes CDR1 SEHNR and CDR2 FQNEAQ (reference sequence). V was cut by 6 bases and J by 2 bases, with 11 bases left in between. The CDR3 covers 13 residues. The CDR3 sequence: CASSKGLPYEQYF. CDR3 coding DNA: TGTGCCAGCAGTAAGGGTCTTCCCTACGAGCAGTACTTC.

This clonotype was counted ten times or more. The chain links TRBV29-1 to TRBJ1-2; 8 nucleotides align to TRBD1. The V gene's germline CDR1 is SQVTM and CDR2 ANQGSEA. The CDR3 runs 12 residues. Losses at the gene ends were 5 bases for V and 5 bases for J; bases not matched to a gene: 4. The CDR3 DNA reads as TGCAGCGTTCTGACAGGGGAGTATGGCTACACCTTC. Its protein product is CSVLTGEYGYTF.

This clonotype was seen a few times. J is TRBJ2-7 and V is TRBV2; 12 positions agree with TRBD2. Germline values: CDR1 SNHLY, CDR2 FYNNEI. Losses at the gene ends were 8 bases for V and 7 bases for J; bases not matched to a gene: 9. The CDR3 contains 14 residues. The CDR3 bases are TGTGCCAGCGAACTCGGACTAGCGGGAAGGGAGCAGTACTTC. It specifies CASELGLAGREQYF.

A word on this clonotype: This may stem from a read error, because a much larger clone lies one nucleotide away. The rearrangement uses TRBV21-1 and TRBJ2-1; TRBD1, the table's D call, lacks a check against the DNA. TRBV21-1 represents a pseudogene. The CDR3 covers 14 residues. CDR3 sequence reads: CANSPRQAYNEQFF. The CDR3, as DNA: TGTGCCAACAGCCCCCGGCAGGCCTACAATGAGCAGTTCTTC.

This clonotype occurred many times. V usage is TRBV11-2 and J usage is TRBJ2-2; 9 nucleotides align to TRBD1. Germline V gives CDR1 SGHAT, CDR2 FQNNGV. CDR3 length equals 19 residues. Trimming removed 4 bases from V and 6 bases from J; junction bases left unmatched: 18. CDR3: CASSSRPTGGGFSAGELFF. CDR3 coding DNA: TGTGCCAGCAGCTCCCGCCCGACAGGGGGAGGGTTTTCAGCCGGGGAGCTGTTTTTT. Combining the CDR3 with reference TRBV11-2 and TRBJ2-2 gives the whole variable domain EAGVAQSPRYKIIEKRQSVAFWCNPISGHATLYWYQQILGQGPKLLIQFQNNGVVDDSQLPKDRFSAERLKGVDSTLKIQPAKLEDSAVYLCASSSRPTGGGFSAGELFFGEGSRLTVL.

Comment on this clonotype: A clone one base away is much larger, so this may be a read error. The CDR3 loop is CARSADQGYGYTF. The CDR3 DNA sequence: TGTGCCAGAAGCGCAGATCAGGGGTATGGCTACACCTTC. The chain employs TRBV9 and TRBJ1-2; TRBD1 is a possible D gene (6 bases). Germline V gives CDR1 SGDLS, CDR2 YYNGEE. The CDR3 loop spans 13 amino acids.

This clonotype was recorded many times. This chain joins TRBV20-1 and TRBJ1-2; 7 bases map to TRBD1. This CDR3 comprises 12 residues. Germline V CDR1 and CDR2: DFQATT, SNEGSKA (reference sequence). After removal of 1 base from V and 9 bases from J, the junction contained 5 bases not matched to a gene. The CDR3 coding sequence is TGCAGTGCTAGAGTAAGACAGGGTAGCTACACCTTC. Protein: CSARVRQGSYTF.

There are many counts of this clonotype. The chain has TRBV7-9 and TRBJ2-4, with 7 bases that match TRBD1. Germline assignment: CDR1 SEHNR and CDR2 FQNEAQ (reference sequence). The V gene end was trimmed by 1 base and the J gene end by 9 bases; junction bases not matched to a gene: 6. The CDR3 runs 14 residues. The CDR3 here is CASSLVGGGGIQYF. The CDR3 DNA sequence: TGTGCCAGCAGCTTAGTAGGGGGCGGCGGCATTCAGTACTTC. The complete variable domain, with remaining parts taken from reference TRBV7-9 and TRBJ2-4, reads DTGVSQNPRHKITKRGQNVTFRCDPISEHNRLYWYRQTLGQGPEFLTYFQNEAQLEKSRLLSDRFSAERPKGSFSTLEIQRTEQGDSAMYLCASSLVGGGGIQYFGAGTRLSVL.

The sample holds many counts of this clonotype. V is TRBV7-2 and J is TRBJ2-3; D might be TRBD2 (6 bases). The V and J ends lost 2 bases and 1 base respectively, with 10 bases between them. Germline lookup yields CDR1 SGHTA and CDR2 FQGNSA. CDR3 length: 15 residues. The chain's CDR3 is CASSLRGTGTDTQYF. The CDR3 bases are TGTGCCAGCAGCTTACGGGGGACTGGCACAGATACGCAGTATTTT.

This clonotype came up a few times. The chain links TRBV5-1 to TRBJ1-1; perhaps TRBD1 as D (5 bases). The CDR3 is 12 amino acids. The germline V gene encodes CDR1 SGHRS and CDR2 YFSETQ. Deletions cut 5 bases from V and 5 bases from J, with 10 bases between. The CDR3 DNA reads as TGCGCCAGCAGTCTGGGGGTAACTGAAGCTTTCTTT. Protein sequence: CASSLGVTEAFF.

This clonotype was recorded many times. The J gene is TRBJ2-1, the V gene TRBV24-1, with D perhaps TRBD1 (6 bases). There are 17 residues in the CDR3. Germline-derived CDR1 and CDR2 are KGHDR and SFDVKD. V was shortened by 3 bases and J by 7 bases, with 21 bases between the two germline ends. In DNA, the CDR3 is TGTGCCACCAGTGATCCTTCCTCCCCTGGACAGCAAAATGAGCAGTTCTTC. This sequence encodes CATSDPSSPGQQNEQFF.

This chain uses TRBV29-1 with TRBJ2-3; D perhaps matches TRBD2 (5 bases). The V gene's germline CDR1 is SQVTM and CDR2 ANQGSEA. V was trimmed by 2 bases and J by 2 bases, leaving 14 bases between them. This CDR3 region has 15 residues. The CDR3: CSVESGILDTDTQYF. The CDR3 coding sequence is TGCAGCGTTGAATCGGGAATCCTCGACACAGATACGCAGTATTTT.

This clonotype was recorded at least ten times. This chain connects TRBV10-3 to TRBJ2-1; 8 positions match TRBD1. There are 15 residues in the CDR3. Germline CDR1 and CDR2: ENHRY and SYGVKD. The V segment lost 4 bases and the J segment 3 bases; nucleotides outside the gene matches: 5. The chain's CDR3 is CAISGGQEIYNEQFF. The CDR3 DNA sequence: TGTGCCATCAGTGGGGGACAGGAGATCTACAATGAGCAGTTCTTC.

The sample holds many counts of this clonotype. The chain links TRBV9 to TRBJ1-2, with 8 bases fitting TRBD1. Unmatched junction bases numbered 10, after V lost 3 bases and J lost 6 bases. Looked up from germline, CDR1 is SGDLS and CDR2 is YYNGEE. CDR3 length equals 15 residues. The CDR3 region has the DNA TGTGCCAGCAGCGCATCGACAGGGGAGCATCATGGCTACACCTTC. This encodes CASSASTGEHHGYTF.

This clonotype was seen at least ten times. CDR3 DNA: TGTGCCAGCAGACCTACATTAGGGCGCTACACCTTC. Amino acids: CASRPTLGRYTF. The chain recombines TRBV7-9 with TRBJ1-2; unclear D gene. Trimming took 6 bases from V and 9 from J, leaving 14 bases between them. The CDR3 totals 12 residues. CDR1 and CDR2 from the germline V gene are SEHNR and FQNEAQ (reference sequence).

This clonotype was detected many times. This rearrangement joins TRBV7-6 to TRBJ2-7; D is perhaps TRBD1 (5 bases). Germline values: CDR1 SGHVS, CDR2 FNYEAQ. The CDR3 totals 16 residues. The V end lost 5 bases, the J end lost 1 base, and 18 bases lay between the germline ends. In nucleotides, the CDR3 is TGTGCCAGCAGCCCTCAGAGGCGAACAGGATCCTACGAGCAGTACTTC. Translated, it gives CASSPQRRTGSYEQYF.